This TCR beta chain was identified in a study of memory B cells and T cells in multiple sclerosis. General study points: Compartments had unequal clone-set sizes, affecting shared clonotype counts.

Of note for this clone: As yet, its antigen is unknown.

Profiled with immunoSEQ multiplex PCR; TCRdb holds only in-frame clones, not every one. The sample records around 14,000 clones, approximately 69% being singletons. The ends lost 0 bases at V and 7 bases at J; junction bases unmatched: 2. There are 14 residues in the CDR3. Germline assignment: CDR1 SGHRS and CDR2 YFSETQ. The specimen sequenced was memory (CD45RO+) CD4+ T cells from blood. This receptor was identified in a human donor with multiple sclerosis. The chain has TRBV5-1 and TRBJ1-5; 9 bases are a match to TRBD1. The CDR3 is CASSLGDRDQPQHF. The CDR3 nucleotides read TGCGCCAGCAGCTTGGGGGACAGGGACCAGCCCCAGCATTTT.